This T cell receptor (beta chain) was sequenced in a study of shared clonotypes between healthy human individuals. Across the whole study: Researchers assigned three CD4 naive, three CD4 memory, two CD8 naive and one CD8 memory plate to each donor.

Measured with immunoSEQ multiplex PCR; TCRdb has only the in-frame clones, and not every one. The sample lists 550,000 to 650,000 clones; about 96% were seen once. Naive CD8 cells were CD45RO-negative, positively selected for CCR7, excluding terminally differentiated effector memory CD45RA+ cells. Germline CDR1 reads MNHEY; CDR2 reads SVGAGI. CDR3 length: 13 amino acids. Trimming cost V 6 bases and J 9 bases; bases outside gene matches: 8. The specimen was naive CD8+ T cells sorted from blood. The gene calls are TRBV6-5 and TRBJ2-1; 7 nucleotides line up with TRBD2. The receptor comes from a woman in her thirties in good health. In DNA, the CDR3 is TGTGCCAGCAGGGGAGGGGACGGAAGTGAGCAGTTCTTC. Translated, it gives CASRGGDGSEQFF.